These T cell receptor beta chains were read from a single sample in a study of read filtering for tumor transcriptome and immune sequencing. TCRdb analysed the reads with MiXCR anew, one entry per CDR3 protein. The data show around 30,000 distinct CDR3 sequences, around a sixth seen once. The specimen was a population of CD138-negative cells sorted from bone marrow. The receptors derive from a donor at least 40 years old with multiple myeloma. CDR3s include the opening cysteine and the closing phenylalanine or tryptophan. A D gene is named only where the DNA matches it firmly. Not all rows give a size; the values are once, few, many and, for expanded clones, a class.

V gene	J gene	CDR3 length	clone size	D gene	CDR3 DNA	CDR3 protein
TRBV6-5	TRBJ1-5	14	few	TRBD1	TGTGCCAGCAGGACAGGGGGAAGCAATCAGCCCCAGCATTTT	CASRTGGSNQPQHF
TRBV19	TRBJ2-3	14	many	.	TGTGCCAGTAGTTTGGGCCCGGCGACGGGTACGCAGTATTTT	CASSLGPATGTQYF
TRBV7-6	TRBJ2-3	13	many	.	TGTGCCAGCACCCCCACGGACGGATTTTTGAAGTATTTT	CASTPTDGFLKYF
TRBV27	TRBJ2-7	15	many	.	TGTGCCAGCAGTGACGTCCCGAGTCTCCCCTACGAGCAGTACTTC	CASSDVPSLPYEQYF
TRBV7-6	TRBJ2-2	13	.	TRBD2	TGTGCCATCAGACCGACTAGCTTCGGGGAGCTGTTTTTT	CAIRPTSFGELFF
TRBV20-1	TRBJ2-7	13	many	.	TGCAGTGCCTGGGGGGACAGTACCCACGAGCAGTACTTC	CSAWGDSTHEQYF
TRBV4-2	TRBJ2-1	15	many	TRBD1	TGTGCCAGCAGCCGACAGGGACCTGCAAACAATGAGCAGTTCTTC	CASSRQGPANNEQFF
TRBV28	TRBJ2-2	14	few	.	TGTGCCACTATACCAGGAAAGAACACCGGGGAGCTGTTTTTT	CATIPGKNTGELFF
TRBV7-3	TRBJ2-1	17	many	TRBD2	TGTGCCAGCAGCGAACTAGCGGGGGTGAGCTCCTACAATGAGCAGTTCTTC	CASSELAGVSSYNEQFF
TRBV29-1	TRBJ2-1	14	medium-sized	.	TGCAGCGCAGATCGACCTGTCTCCTACAATGAGCAGTTCTTC	CSADRPVSYNEQFF
TRBV5-1	TRBJ2-7	14	many	TRBD2	TGCGCCAGCGGAGTTGCGGGAGTCGGGAACGAGCAGTACTTC	CASGVAGVGNEQYF
TRBV9	TRBJ2-3	14	many	.	TGTGCCAGCAGCGTAGGACAGTTCACAGATACGCAGTATTTT	CASSVGQFTDTQYF
TRBV7-2	TRBJ2-7	13	many	.	TGTGCCAGCAGCTTAGCACCCCGCTACGAGCAGTACTTC	CASSLAPRYEQYF
TRBV28	TRBJ2-3	19	.	.	TGTGCCAGCAGTTTATATGGGGTCGGGGGCTCAAGATTTTCAGATACGCAGTATTTT	CASSLYGVGGSRFSDTQYF
TRBV20-1	TRBJ2-7	16	many	.	TGCAGTGCTACCCCCTGGAGGGGCATTTCCTCCTACGAGCAGTACTTC	CSATPWRGISSYEQYF
TRBV9	TRBJ2-1	19	.	TRBD1	TGTGCCAGCAGCCCCTACTTGAGCCGGGGACAGGGGGCGTCTAATGAGCAGTTCTTC	CASSPYLSRGQGASNEQFF
TRBV10-1	TRBJ2-7	14	few	.	TGCGCCAGCAGTGAGACCTACTTGGCGCGCGAGCAGTACTTC	CASSETYLAREQYF
TRBV30	TRBJ2-2	16	many	TRBD2	TGTGCCTGTCTGACTAGCGGGAGGGAGGACACCGGGGAGCTGTTTTTT	CACLTSGREDTGELFF
TRBV7-9	TRBJ2-7	13	few	.	TGTGCCAGCAGCCGGACCCAAGGGTACGAGCAGTACTTC	CASSRTQGYEQYF
TRBV20-1	TRBJ2-3	14	many	.	TGCAGTGCTAGAGATACGGGAGTGTCAGATACGCAGTATTTT	CSARDTGVSDTQYF
TRBV4-1	TRBJ2-1	16	medium-sized	TRBD2	TGCGCCAGCAGCCAGGGAGGACTAGCGGCTTATAATGAGCAGTTCTTC	CASSQGGLAAYNEQFF
TRBV6-2/TRBV6-3	TRBJ2-7	15	.	.	TGTGCCAGCAGTTACTCCCACTCCCAGTACTACGAGCAGTACTTC	CASSYSHSQYYEQYF
TRBV7-9	TRBJ2-7	14	medium-sized	.	TGTGCCAGCAGCTTATCCCGCAGGGCCTACGAGCAGTACTTC	CASSLSRRAYEQYF
TRBV7-8	TRBJ2-2	18	.	TRBD2	TGTGCCGGCAGCTTGGCCGGGGGAGCGGGGGGGCTCACCGGGGTGCTGTTTTTT	CAGSLAGGAGGLTGVLFF
TRBV20-1	TRBJ1-1	13	many	.	TGCAGTGCTAGACAGGGGCCCGGCACTGAAGCTTTCTTT	CSARQGPGTEAFF
TRBV28	TRBJ2-7	14	few	.	TGTGCCAGCAGTTTACGTAAAGCACACCGGGAGCAGTACTTC	CASSLRKAHREQYF
TRBV7-8	TRBJ2-5	15	many	.	TGTGCCAGCAGCCTTACGGGCAGTCCCCAAGAGACCCAGTACTTC	CASSLTGSPQETQYF
TRBV27	TRBJ2-3	15	many	TRBD2	TGTGCCAGCAGTTTAGGGCTAGCGGAGACAGATACGCAGTATTTT	CASSLGLAETDTQYF
TRBV28	TRBJ2-7	14	.	.	TGTGCCAGCAGTGCCTGGGACACCTCCTACGAGCAGTACTTC	CASSAWDTSYEQYF
TRBV9	TRBJ2-3	15	many	TRBD1	TGTGCCAGCAGCGTATCCAGGGGGCGAGGAGATACGCAGTATTTT	CASSVSRGRGDTQYF
TRBV2	TRBJ1-1	14	many	.	TGTGCCAGCATTACTGGACTCCAGGGCACTGAAGCTTTCTTT	CASITGLQGTEAFF
TRBV29-1	TRBJ2-6	15	many	.	TGCAGCGTTGAAGTTGGGGGGACTGGGGCCAACGTCCTGACTTTC	CSVEVGGTGANVLTF
TRBV21-1	TRBJ2-2	15	many	.	TGTGCCAGCAGTCGGTCAAAGGCGAACACCGGGGAGCTGTTTTTT	CASSRSKANTGELFF
TRBV10-3	TRBJ2-1	12	.	.	TGTGCCATCAGTGGACTGGGGAATGGGCAGTTCTTT	CAISGLGNGQFF
TRBV30	TRBJ2-3	14	many	TRBD1	TGTGCCTGGGTAGACAGGGGGCCCACAGATACGCAGTATTTT	CAWVDRGPTDTQYF
TRBV7-9	TRBJ1-2	14	many	.	TGTGCCAGCAGCTCAAACAGACATAACTATGGCTACACCTTC	CASSSNRHNYGYTF
TRBV4-2	TRBJ2-3	17	many	TRBD2	TGTGCCAGCAGCCAATACTCGGCGGGAGGTCATGGAGATACGCAGTATTTT	CASSQYSAGGHGDTQYF
TRBV5-4	TRBJ2-1	17	few	TRBD2	TGTGCCAGCAGCTCTCCTAGCGGGGGGGCCGGGTTTAATGAGCAGTTCTTC	CASSSPSGGAGFNEQFF
TRBV2	TRBJ1-5	14	many	.	TGTGCCACTAAGGGAGACACTGGAAATCAGCCCCAGCATTTT	CATKGDTGNQPQHF
TRBV7-2	TRBJ2-5	14	many	TRBD1	TGTGCCAGCAGCCGAGGGACAGGGCTAGAGACCCAGTACTTC	CASSRGTGLETQYF
TRBV5-1	TRBJ2-2	14	many	.	TGCGCCAGCAGCCCCGACAGTATCACCGGGGAGCTGTTTTTT	CASSPDSITGELFF
TRBV12-3/TRBV12-4	TRBJ2-1	13	few	.	TGTGCCAGCAGTTTGGCAGCTTCCAATGAGCAGTTCTTC	CASSLAASNEQFF
TRBV7-3	TRBJ2-7	15	.	.	TGTGCCAGCTGCTTAACGGCAGGGGCCTCCTACGAGCAGTACTTC	CASCLTAGASYEQYF
TRBV28	TRBJ1-1	13	.	.	TGTGTCAGCAGGCGTAGACAGAACACTGAAGCTTTCTTT	CVSRRRQNTEAFF
TRBV19	TRBJ1-5	13	many	.	TGTGCCAGTAGTATAGACGCAAATCAGCCCCAGCATTTT	CASSIDANQPQHF
TRBV9	TRBJ2-1	17	many	TRBD2	TGTGCCAGCAGCGTAGGGGGACTAGCGCGAGCCCACAATGAGCAGTTCTTC	CASSVGGLARAHNEQFF
TRBV29-1	TRBJ2-3	13	.	TRBD2	TGCAGCTGGTGTAGCGGGAGGGTTGATACGCAGTATTTT	CSWCSGRVDTQYF
TRBV20-1	TRBJ2-1	15	many	.	TGCAGTGCTAGAGATTGGGGGGAGCCGAACAATGAGCAGTTCTTC	CSARDWGEPNNEQFF